This T cell receptor beta chain appears in the sequencing data of a study of graft-versus-host responses after intestinal transplantation. Across the whole study: Every one of the recipients received anti-thymocyte globulin induction and afterwards took tacrolimus and steroids for roughly three years. General study results and limits: Circulating GvH clones peaking coincided with falling HvG clones soon after transplant. Within the allografts of patients who had graft-donor T cell macrochimerism, graft-versus-host to host-versus-graft clonal ratios were high.

Turning to this clone: What it binds is unknown.

Clones were sequenced by immunoSEQ multiplex PCR, and TCRdb holds only the in-frame ones, with some missing. The data show under 50,000 clones, more than 85% seen once. CDR1 is SGHNT, CDR2 YENEEA, per germline. The CDR3 is 13 amino acids. The ends lost 5 bases at V and 7 bases at J; junction bases unmatched: 5. This sample comprised PBMCs, obtained approximately 100 weeks after intestinal transplantation. This receptor was obtained from a human patient who received an intestinal transplant, so some T cells may come from the graft donor. This chain connects TRBV11-3 to TRBJ1-1, with 9 bases that match TRBD1. CDR3 loop: CASSRDREDEAFF. The CDR3 nucleotides are TGTGCCAGCAGCCGGGACAGGGAAGATGAAGCTTTCTTT. Together with reference TRBV11-3 and TRBJ1-1, the CDR3 gives the full variable domain: EAGVVQSPRYKIIEKKQPVAFWCNPISGHNTLYWYLQNLGQGPELLIRYENEEAVDDSQLPKDRFSAERLKGVDSTLKIQPAELGDSAVYLCASSRDREDEAFFGQGTRLTVV.